This T cell receptor beta chain was sequenced for a study of blood T cell repertoires in COVID-19. Sequencing was performed with immunoSEQ multiplex PCR; in TCRdb, only in-frame clones are kept and a portion is missing. Of a few hundred thousand clones listed, 70% to 90% were seen once; the top ten hold around 2%. The CDR3 length is 15 residues. V was cut by 1 base and J by 6 bases, with 14 bases left in between. Germline V gene sequence: CDR1 SGHRS, CDR2 YFSETQ. The chain uses TRBV5-1 and TRBJ1-5; weak D call: TRBD1 (5 bases). This receptor was taken from a woman aged 45-60 years who had recovered from COVID-19. What was sequenced was PBMCs or T cells enriched from blood (not recorded which). The DNA for the CDR3 is TGCGCCAGCAGCTTGATGCCGGGTCAGGGTCAGCCCCAGCATTTT. It encodes CASSLMPGQGQPQHF.